One sample yielded the 9 T cell receptor beta chains listed below, sequenced in a study of control samples from healthy donors and cancer patients. Assay used: immunoSEQ multiplex PCR; TCRdb lists only in-frame clones, some missing. The sample lists 90,000 or so clones; around 89% were seen once. Sequencing input: blood. The receptors stem from a woman in her seventies in good health.

A few counts support this clone. V and J are TRBV19 and TRBJ1-5; TRBD1 aligns across 10 bases. CDR3 length: 18 amino acids. J lost 4 bases, V lost 7 bases, and 16 bases had no gene match. Germline CDR1 LNHDA, CDR2 SQIVND (reference sequence). This CDR3 reads CASNADRGNFGINQPQHF. In nucleotides, the CDR3 is TGTGCCAGTAACGCGGACAGGGGGAATTTTGGAATTAATCAGCCCCAGCATTTT.

This chain connects TRBV10-1 to TRBJ1-1; 7 nucleotides match TRBD1. Trimming removed 2 bases from V and 0 bases from J; junction bases left unmatched: 3. Germline assignment: CDR1 WNHNN and CDR2 SYGVQD (reference sequence). The CDR3 spans 15 residues. In nucleotides, the CDR3 is TGCGCCAGCAGTGAGGACAGGGTGATGAACACTGAAGCTTTCTTT. This gives the protein CASSEDRVMNTEAFF.

The chain is built from TRBV11-2 and TRBJ2-7; D is undetermined. This CDR3 spans 13 amino acids. Germline lookup yields CDR1 SGHAT and CDR2 FQNNGV. Trimming removed 0 bases from V and 5 bases from J, with 8 bases in between. CDR3 loop: CASSLDRYHEQYF. The CDR3 coding sequence is TGTGCCAGCAGCTTAGATCGGTACCACGAGCAGTACTTC.

The CDR3, as DNA: TGTGCCAGCAGCCCCCGGGACACTAAAGAGACCCAGTACTTC. As protein: CASSPRDTKETQYF. The V call is TRBV9, the J call TRBJ2-5; a weak D match, TRBD1 (6 bases). This CDR3 has 14 amino acids. Trimming took 4 bases from V and 3 from J, leaving 13 bases between them. Germline V gene lookup returns CDR1 SGDLS and CDR2 YYNGEE.

The gene calls are TRBV5-4 and TRBJ1-3, with a possible D match to TRBD1 (5 bases). V was trimmed by 4 bases and J by 0 bases, leaving 11 bases between them. Germline V gives CDR1 SGHNT, CDR2 YYREEE (reference sequence). The CDR3 is 15 amino acids. The CDR3: CASSTQAYSGNTIYF. In nucleotides, the CDR3 is TGTGCCAGCAGCACACAGGCTTACTCTGGAAACACCATATATTTT.

The chain links TRBV29-1 to TRBJ2-7; D not certain. This CDR3 is 12 amino acids long. Germline CDR1 is SQVTM and CDR2 is ANQGSEA. The V gene lost 6 bases and the J gene lost 4 bases, with 13 bases spanning the gap. CDR3 loop: CSVGPGEYEQYF. In DNA form, the CDR3 reads TGCAGCGTGGGCCCCGGAGAGTACGAGCAGTACTTC.

The V and J genes are TRBV4-1 and TRBJ1-1; D might be TRBD1 (5 bases). The CDR3 runs 14 residues. The V end was cut by 4 bases, the J end by 6 bases, with 15 bases between. Germline values: CDR1 MGHRA, CDR2 YSYEKL. CDR3 nucleotide sequence: TGCGCCAGCAGCCCTGGGGCGGGGGTGGCTGAAGCTTTCTTT. Protein: CASSPGAGVAEAFF.

The rearrangement links TRBV27 to TRBJ2-5; 7 bases match TRBD1. Germline V CDR1 and CDR2: MNHEY, SMNVEV (reference sequence). Losses at the gene ends were 2 bases for V and 4 bases for J; bases not matched to a gene: 4. The CDR3 runs to 14 residues. CDR3 DNA sequence: TGTGCCAGCAGTTTAGGGACAGAGGGAGAGACCCAGTACTTC. It translates to CASSLGTEGETQYF.

This sequence joins TRBV27 and TRBJ2-1; possibly TRBD1 for D (5 bases). The germline V gene encodes CDR1 MNHEY and CDR2 SMNVEV (reference sequence). The V gene lost 2 bases and the J gene lost 10 bases, with 12 bases spanning the gap. There are 13 residues in the CDR3. The CDR3 DNA sequence: TGTGCCAGCAGTTTAGGCAGGGTTCGAGAGCAGTTCTTC. It specifies CASSLGRVREQFF.